The sequence of this T cell receptor beta chain was determined in a study of T-cell memory formation after mild COVID-19 listed by TCRdb under 2021. Regarding the complete study: TCR sequence clusters from the two donors were largely donor specific. Two young, previously healthy adult volunteers, one female and one male, were included in the cohort. In a couple of donors, T-cell clones that expanded and contracted after mild COVID-19 were tracked by sequencing TCRalpha and TCRbeta repertoires over time. General findings and caveats noted by the study authors: Contracting CD4+ clones appeared mostly in the CM and EM memory subsets, whereas CD8+ clones were enriched in EMRA. Only a couple of mild cases were covered in the study, and larger cohorts including severe cases with pre-infection samples were considered necessary. From day 15 to 85, contracting clones showed balanced CD4/CD8 phenotypes, whereas a second wave of clones that expanded from day 15 to 37 leaned towards CD4+. Some responding clones were detected in pre-infection memory, suggesting pre-existing cross-reactive memory T cells joined the SARS-CoV-2 response. SARS-CoV-2 specificity was not confirmed for the second-wave clones peaking on day 37.

In this sample, this clonotype turned up a few times. Its recognized antigen is unknown. The sample holds no much larger clone one base away, and base qualities are not on file. The V end gives up 1 base and the J end 1 base, leaving 8 bases in the junction not matched to a gene. The germline V gene yields MGHRA for CDR1 and YSYEKL for CDR2. Including cysteine and phenylalanine, the CDR3 has 18 amino acids. CDR3 DNA only is kept here, 54 bases in frame from base 1. The sample was run on an Illumina NovaSeq 6000. TCRalpha and TCRbeta cDNA libraries were constructed by 5'RACE with constant-segment primers, with sample barcodes and unique molecular identifiers being introduced. Trizol reagent was used to extract RNA from every sample. Library amplification was performed in two PCR steps, and a second sample barcode and Illumina TruSeq adapters were introduced in the second step. Sequencing of the libraries was done on an Illumina NovaSeq, producing 2 x 150 bp paired-end reads. On the study's bioinformatics: Reads were demultiplexed and collapsed into UMI-guided consensus sequences with migec v1.2.7. Using mixcr v2.1.11, UMI consensuses were aligned to TRA and TRB V and J templates and then assembled into clonotypes. A clonotype was counted as expanded or contracted only when both edgeR and NoisET called the clonotype significant, with the noise models trained on biological replicates. For edgeR calls, the thresholds were a false discovery rate-adjusted p below 0.01 and a log2 fold-change of 1. As an exploratory analysis of dynamics, PCA with hierarchical clustering was applied to max-normalized trajectories of the 1000 most abundant clonotypes. Each responding clone was given a CD4 or CD8 phenotype based on the CD4+ and CD8+ repertoires, which had been sequenced separately. TCRdb reprocessing: public reads trimmed at Q25 with fastp, clones called with MiXCR, in-frame beta chains kept. Each record represents a unique CDR3 protein, reported with the most common genes and DNA among its rows. None of the V and J calls come from the authors' own analysis; TCRdb made them. This sample gives some 130,000 distinct CDR3 sequences in total; about 16% of them show up just once. Approximately 15% of the sample comes from the top ten.

PBMCs were isolated by Ficoll-Paque density gradient centrifugation. The V and J genes are TRBV4-1 and TRBJ2-5; TRBD2 fits 11 bases in the junction. Source material: PBMCs or a T cell subset sorted from them (not recorded which). The clonotype originates from an adult woman who had mild COVID-19 (a few samples of this study predate the infection). The sample titles of this study are shuffled in the database, so cell type and time point are left out; the donor was told from shared clones. The nucleotides read TGCGCCAGCAGCCAAGTCGGGACTAGCGGACCCTTCCAAGAGACCCAGTACTTC. Translated, this gives CASSQVGTSGPFQETQYF.